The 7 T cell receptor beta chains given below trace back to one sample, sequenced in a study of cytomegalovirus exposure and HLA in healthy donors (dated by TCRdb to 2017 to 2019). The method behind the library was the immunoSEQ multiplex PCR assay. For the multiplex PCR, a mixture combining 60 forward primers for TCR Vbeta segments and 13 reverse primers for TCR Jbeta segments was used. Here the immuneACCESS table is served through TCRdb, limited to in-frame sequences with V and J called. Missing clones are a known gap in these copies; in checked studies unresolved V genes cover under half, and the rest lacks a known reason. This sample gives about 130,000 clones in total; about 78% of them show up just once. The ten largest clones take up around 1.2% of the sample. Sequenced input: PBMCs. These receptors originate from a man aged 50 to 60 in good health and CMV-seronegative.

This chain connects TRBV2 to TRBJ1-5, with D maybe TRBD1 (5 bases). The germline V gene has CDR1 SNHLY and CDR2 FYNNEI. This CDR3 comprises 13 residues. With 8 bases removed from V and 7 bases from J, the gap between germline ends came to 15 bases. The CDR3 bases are TGTGCCAGCTCCCCCGGGGGAGGCCAGCCCCAGCATTTT. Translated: CASSPGGGQPQHF.

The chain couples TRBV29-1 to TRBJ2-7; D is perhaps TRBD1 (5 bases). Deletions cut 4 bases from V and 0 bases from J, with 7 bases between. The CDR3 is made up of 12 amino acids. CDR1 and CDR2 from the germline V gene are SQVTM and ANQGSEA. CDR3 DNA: TGCAGCGTTGGACAGAGCTCCTACGAGCAGTACTTC. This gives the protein CSVGQSSYEQYF.

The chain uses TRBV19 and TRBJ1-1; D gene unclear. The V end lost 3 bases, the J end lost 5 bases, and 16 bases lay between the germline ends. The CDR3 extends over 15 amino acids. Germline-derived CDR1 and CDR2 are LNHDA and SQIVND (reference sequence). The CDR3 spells CASSIVGGRWTEAFF. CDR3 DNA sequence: TGTGCCAGTAGTATCGTTGGTGGGCGATGGACTGAAGCTTTCTTT.

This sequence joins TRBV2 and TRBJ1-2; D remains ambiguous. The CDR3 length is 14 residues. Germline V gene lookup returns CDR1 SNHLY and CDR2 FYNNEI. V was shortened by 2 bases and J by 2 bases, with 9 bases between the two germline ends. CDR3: CASSERGTNYGYTF. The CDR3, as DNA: TGTGCCAGCAGTGAAAGAGGCACGAACTATGGCTACACCTTC.

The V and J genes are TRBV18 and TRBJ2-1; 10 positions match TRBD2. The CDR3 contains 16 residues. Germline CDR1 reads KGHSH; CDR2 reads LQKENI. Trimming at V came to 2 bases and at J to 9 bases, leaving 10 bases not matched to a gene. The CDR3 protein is CASSPASGRAAGEQFF. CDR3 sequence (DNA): TGTGCCAGCTCACCAGCCAGCGGGAGGGCCGCCGGTGAGCAGTTCTTC.

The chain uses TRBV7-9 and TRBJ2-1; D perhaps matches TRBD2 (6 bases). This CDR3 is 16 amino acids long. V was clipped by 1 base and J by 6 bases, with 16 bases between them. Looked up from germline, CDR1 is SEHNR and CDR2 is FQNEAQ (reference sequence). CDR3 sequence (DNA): TGTGCCAGCAGCTTAGTGACGGGAGCCGCCCCCAATGAGCAGTTCTTC. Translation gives CASSLVTGAAPNEQFF. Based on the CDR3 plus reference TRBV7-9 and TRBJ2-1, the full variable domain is DTGVSQNPRHKITKRGQNVTFRCDPISEHNRLYWYRQTLGQGPEFLTYFQNEAQLEKSRLLSDRFSAERPKGSFSTLEIQRTEQGDSAMYLCASSLVTGAAPNEQFFGPGTRLTVL.

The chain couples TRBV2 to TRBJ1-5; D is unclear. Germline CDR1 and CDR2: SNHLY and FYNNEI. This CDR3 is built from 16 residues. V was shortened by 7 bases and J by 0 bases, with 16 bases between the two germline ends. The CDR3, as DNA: TGTGCCAGCAAAGAGACGGAGAGCTATAGCAATCAGCCCCAGCATTTT. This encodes CASKETESYSNQPQHF.